These 23 T cell receptor beta chains were sequenced from one sample in a study of T cell changes during pregnancy in multiple sclerosis. Libraries were prepared by immunoSEQ multiplex PCR; TCRdb keeps only in-frame clonotypes and omits some of them. The table records 41,000 or so clones, 89% of them present only once. Sequenced material: CD4+ T cells from peripheral blood mononuclear cells, taken in the first trimester of pregnancy. Receptors were obtained from a female donor with multiple sclerosis, enrolled in a pregnancy study.

V gene TRBV19 combines with J gene TRBJ2-7, with 10 bases identical to TRBD1. CDR3 size: 15 residues. J gave up 3 bases and V 7 bases, and 9 bases lay outside the gene matches. Germline values: CDR1 LNHDA, CDR2 SQIVND (reference sequence). CDR3 in amino acids: CASTTAGTGDYEQYF. CDR3 bases: TGTGCCAGTACCACAGCGGGGACAGGGGACTACGAGCAGTACTTC.

The table lists this clone with a count of one. V gene TRBV7-8 combines with J gene TRBJ1-4; D call uncertain. The V end lost 8 bases, the J end lost 2 bases, and 6 bases lay between the germline ends. CDR3 length: 12 residues. The germline CDR1 and CDR2 sequences are SGHVS and FQNEAQ. CDR3 protein: CASRMTNEKLFF. CDR3 DNA: TGTGCCAGCCGTATGACTAATGAAAAACTGTTTTTT.

The gene calls are TRBV4-3 and TRBJ2-3; the D is unclear. CDR1 and CDR2 from the germline V gene are LGHNA and YSLEER. Trimming left V 4 bases short and J 2 bases short, with 7 bases between. CDR3 length equals 13 residues. This CDR3 is CASSPLITDTQYF. The CDR3 coding sequence is TGCGCCAGCAGCCCGCTAATCACAGATACGCAGTATTTT.

This rearrangement joins TRBV4-3 to TRBJ2-2; perhaps TRBD2 as D (6 bases). The germline CDR1 and CDR2 sequences are LGHNA and YSLEER. The CDR3 is 16 amino acids. V was cut by 4 bases and J by 5 bases, with 17 bases left in between. The CDR3 coding sequence is TGCGCCAGCAGCCGAAACCCCGGGACTCTAACCGGGGAGCTGTTTTTT. This translates into CASSRNPGTLTGELFF.

This clone was picked up a small number of times. The J gene is TRBJ2-7, the V gene TRBV6-5, with no clear D. This CDR3 has 15 residues. The V end lost 4 bases, the J end lost 3 bases, and 16 bases lay between the germline ends. Germline V gene lookup returns CDR1 MNHEY and CDR2 SVGAGI. Here the CDR3 DNA reads TGTGCCAGCAGTTCGGTTAGGCACGGAGACTACGAGCAGTACTTC. It codes for CASSSVRHGDYEQYF.

The V and J genes are TRBV6-6 and TRBJ2-1, with 7 positions matching TRBD1. The CDR3 runs 15 residues. Germline V gene lookup returns CDR1 MNHNY and CDR2 SVGAGI (reference sequence). Trimming cost V 5 bases and J 2 bases; bases outside gene matches: 6. The CDR3 is CASSNPGTAYNEQFF. Here the CDR3 DNA reads TGTGCCAGCAGTAATCCCGGGACAGCCTACAATGAGCAGTTCTTC.

V usage is TRBV28 and J usage is TRBJ2-7; TRBD1 is a possible D gene (6 bases). This CDR3 is 13 amino acids long. V dropped 3 bases and J dropped 4 bases, with 10 bases sitting between them. Germline loops: CDR1 MDHEN, CDR2 SYDVKM. CDR3 region: CASSLGAPYEQYF. CDR3 in DNA: TGTGCCAGCAGTTTGGGGGCCCCTTACGAGCAGTACTTC.

V usage is TRBV7-2 and J usage is TRBJ2-5; D is perhaps TRBD2 (6 bases). V lost 2 bases, J lost 2 bases, and 12 bases lay in between. This CDR3 is 15 amino acids long. Germline CDR1 SGHTA, CDR2 FQGNSA. CDR3 region: CASSLQSGPQETQYF. In DNA form, the CDR3 reads TGTGCCAGCAGCTTACAGAGCGGGCCACAAGAGACCCAGTACTTC.

J is TRBJ1-2 and V is TRBV18; the match to TRBD1 covers 7 bases. Per the germline V gene, CDR1 is KGHSH and CDR2 is LQKENI. The V segment lost 0 bases and the J segment 7 bases; nucleotides outside the gene matches: 5. CDR3 length: 14 amino acids. The CDR3 DNA reads TGTGCCAGCTCACCACCCGACAGGGTTAGTGGCTACACCTTC. Encoded protein: CASSPPDRVSGYTF.

In this sample, this clone turned up once. This chain links TRBV28 with TRBJ1-4; a weak D match, TRBD1 (5 bases). The CDR3 runs 16 residues. Germline V lookup: CDR1 MDHEN, CDR2 SYDVKM. V lost 1 base and J 5 bases, leaving 14 bases between the germline ends. The CDR3 region has the DNA TGTGCCAGCAGTTTATCGGGACTTTCCTCAAATGAAAAACTGTTTTTT. It codes for CASSLSGLSSNEKLFF.

The chain employs TRBV9 and TRBJ2-1; 7 bases match TRBD2. The CDR3 is 15 amino acids. V shed 4 bases and J 1 base; nucleotides not matched to a gene: 5. Germline lookup yields CDR1 SGDLS and CDR2 YYNGEE. In DNA form, the CDR3 reads TGTGCCAGCAGCAGCGCGGGAGTATCCTACAATGAGCAGTTCTTC. This codes for CASSSAGVSYNEQFF.

CDR3 coding DNA: TGTGCCAGCAGCGTACAGGGTGGAGGCCAAGAGACCCAGTACTTC. Protein product: CASSVQGGGQETQYF. The chain employs TRBV6-1 and TRBJ2-5; TRBD1 is a possible D gene (6 bases). CDR1 and CDR2 from the germline V gene are MNHNS and SASEGT. CDR3 length: 15 amino acids. V was clipped by 6 bases and J by 1 base, with 15 bases between them.

The table lists this clone with a few counts. The rearrangement joins TRBV30 to TRBJ1-1; perhaps TRBD1 as D (5 bases). V lost 4 bases and J lost 1, with 7 bases in between. This CDR3 region has 12 residues. Looked up from germline, CDR1 is GTSNPN and CDR2 is SVGIG (reference sequence). CDR3 protein: CAWKRGNTEAFF. DNA of the CDR3: TGTGCCTGGAAAAGGGGGAACACTGAAGCTTTCTTT.

V usage is TRBV7-2 and J usage is TRBJ2-5; the D gene is possibly TRBD2 (6 bases). The germline gives CDR1 SGHTA, CDR2 FQGNSA. Trimming shortened V by 6 bases and J by 4 bases, and 15 bases separated the two germline ends. The CDR3 length is 14 residues. The DNA of the CDR3 is TGTGCCAGCAGTCCTGCTGGGGGGAGAGAGACCCAGTACTTC. Amino acid sequence: CASSPAGGRETQYF. Full variable domain (remainder filled in from reference TRBV7-2 and TRBJ2-5): GAGVSQSPSNKVTEKGKDVELRCDPISGHTALYWYRQSLGQGLEFLIYFQGNSAPDKSGLPSDRFSAERTGGSVSTLTIQRTQQEDSAVYLCASSPAGGRETQYFGPGTRLLVL.

The V call is TRBV7-9, the J call TRBJ2-5, with D perhaps matching TRBD2 (6 bases). Trimming took 10 bases from V and 2 from J, leaving 8 bases between them. The CDR3 runs 11 residues. The germline V gene encodes CDR1 SEHNR and CDR2 FQNEAQ (reference sequence). The CDR3 sequence is CATGVQETQYF. CDR3 nucleotide sequence: TGTGCCACGGGAGTTCAAGAGACCCAGTACTTC. Together with reference TRBV7-9 and TRBJ2-5, the CDR3 gives the full variable domain: DTGVSQNPRHKITKRGQNVTFRCDPISEHNRLYWYRQTLGQGPEFLTYFQNEAQLEKSRLLSDRFSAERPKGSFSTLEIQRTEQGDSAMYLCATGVQETQYFGPGTRLLVL.

The chain links TRBV27 to TRBJ2-7; TRBD1 matches 7 bases. The CDR3 is made up of 16 amino acids. J gave up 2 bases and V 3 bases, and 10 bases lay outside the gene matches. Germline lookup yields CDR1 MNHEY and CDR2 SMNVEV (reference sequence). CDR3 DNA sequence: TGTGCCAGCAGTTTCCTCAGGACAGGTTCCGCCTACGAGCAGTACTTC. This sequence encodes CASSFLRTGSAYEQYF.

The chain combines TRBV7-3 with TRBJ2-1; D is unresolved. The V gene's germline CDR1 is SGHTA and CDR2 FQGTGA. The V end lost 2 bases, the J end lost 6 bases, and 8 bases lay between the germline ends. The CDR3 is 13 residues long. CDR3 nucleotide sequence: TGTGCCAGCAGCTTACCCTCGGGCAATGAGCAGTTCTTC. Protein: CASSLPSGNEQFF.

The rearrangement joins TRBV11-1 to TRBJ2-1, with TRBD2 matching over 7 bases. Germline V CDR1 and CDR2: SGHAT, FQDESV (reference sequence). The CDR3 loop spans 16 amino acids. The trim removed 5 bases at V and 3 bases at J, leaving 10 bases unmatched. For the CDR3, the DNA is TGTGCCAGCAGCCTTACCGCTAGCGGATTCTACAATGAGCAGTTCTTC. This encodes CASSLTASGFYNEQFF.

The sample holds one count of this clone. The V gene is TRBV9, the J gene TRBJ2-2; D is unresolved. Trimming stripped 1 base from V and 4 bases from J, with 8 bases between. Germline assignment: CDR1 SGDLS and CDR2 YYNGEE. The CDR3 is 14 residues long. CDR3 sequence: CASSVLGSTGELFF. CDR3 sequence (DNA): TGTGCCAGCAGCGTACTCGGGTCCACCGGGGAGCTGTTTTTT. Variable domain in full (rest from reference TRBV9 and TRBJ2-2): DSGVTQTPKHLITATGQRVTLRCSPRSGDLSVYWYQQSLDQGLQFLIQYYNGEERAKGNILERFSAQQFPDLHSELNLSSLELGDSALYFCASSVLGSTGELFFGEGSRLTVL.

The chain joins TRBV29-1 to TRBJ2-3; 8 bases match TRBD1. After removal of 8 bases from V and 5 bases from J, the junction contained 9 bases not matched to a gene. Germline V gene sequence: CDR1 SQVTM, CDR2 ANQGSEA. The CDR3 contains 13 residues. In DNA, the CDR3 is TGCAGCCTTTCCAGGGGGCGCGGAGATACGCAGTATTTT. Protein sequence: CSLSRGRGDTQYF.

The genes are TRBV9 and TRBJ2-5; 7 bases agree with TRBD1. This CDR3 has 13 residues. CDR1 is SGDLS and CDR2 is YYNGEE in the germline V gene. V lost 3 bases and J lost 2; bases outside the gene matches: 1. CDR3 coding DNA: TGTGCCAGCAGCGAGGGACAGCAAGAGACCCAGTACTTC. This sequence encodes CASSEGQQETQYF.

V gene TRBV10-3 combines with J gene TRBJ2-1, with a tentative D call TRBD1 (6 bases). The CDR3 is 13 residues long. CDR1 ENHRY and CDR2 SYGVKD come from the germline V gene. Trimming took off 7 bases at V and 1 base at J, with 8 bases between the two ends. The CDR3 reads CAIKGGSYNEQFF. CDR3 in DNA: TGTGCCATCAAAGGGGGTTCCTACAATGAGCAGTTCTTC.

This chain uses TRBV19 with TRBJ2-7; a weak D match, TRBD1 (6 bases). V was trimmed by 5 bases and J by 0 bases, leaving 14 bases between them. This CDR3 region has 15 residues. Germline lookup yields CDR1 LNHDA and CDR2 SQIVND (reference sequence). CDR3 in DNA: TGTGCCAGTAGTGCCCAGGGGACGAGCTCCTACGAGCAGTACTTC. Residues: CASSAQGTSSYEQYF.